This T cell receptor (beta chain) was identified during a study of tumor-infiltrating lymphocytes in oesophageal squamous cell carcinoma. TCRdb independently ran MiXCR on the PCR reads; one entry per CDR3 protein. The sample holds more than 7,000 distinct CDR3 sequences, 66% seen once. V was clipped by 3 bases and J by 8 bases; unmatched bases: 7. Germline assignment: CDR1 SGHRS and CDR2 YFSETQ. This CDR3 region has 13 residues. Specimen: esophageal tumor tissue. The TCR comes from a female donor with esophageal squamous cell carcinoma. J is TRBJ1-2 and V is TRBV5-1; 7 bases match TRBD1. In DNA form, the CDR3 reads TGCGCCAGCAGCTCTGTGACAGGGACGGGCTACACCTTC. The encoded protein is CASSSVTGTGYTF.